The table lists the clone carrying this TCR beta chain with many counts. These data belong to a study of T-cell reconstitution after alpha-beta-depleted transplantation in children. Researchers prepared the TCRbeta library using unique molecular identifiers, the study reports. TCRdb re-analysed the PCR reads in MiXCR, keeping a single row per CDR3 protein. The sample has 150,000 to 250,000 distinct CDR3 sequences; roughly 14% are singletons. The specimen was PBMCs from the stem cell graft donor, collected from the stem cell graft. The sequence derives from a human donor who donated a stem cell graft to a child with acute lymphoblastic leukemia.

In DNA, the CDR3 is TGTGCCAGCAGCTTCACACGACAGGGCTCCTACGAGCAGTACTTC. Protein product: CASSFTRQGSYEQYF. The chain joins TRBV5-8 to TRBJ2-7; 7 nucleotides agree with TRBD1. V lost 2 bases, J lost 0 bases, and 5 bases stayed unmatched. This CDR3 region has 15 residues. Germline V lookup: CDR1 SGHTS, CDR2 YDEGEE.